The rows below give T cell receptor beta chains drawn from one sample of a study of Tregs in tolerant kidney transplant recipients. TCRdb's copy holds only in-frame clones and misses some; the assay was immunoSEQ multiplex PCR. The sample records about 240,000 clones, approximately 83% being singletons. The sample taken for sequencing was CD4+ T cells from blood. Receptors originate from a human donor in good health. CDR3s include the opening cysteine and the closing phenylalanine or tryptophan. The order of the fields is J gene, V gene, clone size, D gene, CDR3 DNA, CDR3 protein. A D gene is named only where the DNA matches it firmly. Not all rows give a size; the values are once, few, many and, for expanded clones, a class.

j_gene: TRBJ2-1
v_gene: TRBV27
abundance: NA
d_gene: NA
CDR3nt: TGTGCCAGCAGTTTAGTGCCCCCGCGGCTAGACAGAAGGAATGAGCAGTTCTTC
CDR3aa: CASSLVPPRLDRRNEQFF

j_gene: TRBJ1-6
v_gene: TRBV5-4
abundance: NA
d_gene: TRBD1
CDR3nt: TGTGCCAGCAGCTTCACAGGGGTTTTGGATAATTCACCCCTCCACTTT
CDR3aa: CASSFTGVLDNSPLHF

j_gene: TRBJ1-2
v_gene: TRBV30
abundance: NA
d_gene: NA
CDR3nt: TGTGCCTGGAGCCACGCCGGGGGCCTCGGTGGCTACACCTTC
CDR3aa: CAWSHAGGLGGYTF

j_gene: TRBJ2-6
v_gene: TRBV27
abundance: NA
d_gene: TRBD1
CDR3nt: TGTGCCAGCAGTTTACTTGGGACAGGGGTTCCTGGGGCCAACGTCCTGACTTTC
CDR3aa: CASSLLGTGVPGANVLTF

j_gene: TRBJ1-1
v_gene: TRBV4-1
abundance: few
d_gene: NA
CDR3nt: TGCGCCAGCAGCCAAGATATTAGGGGAATGAGGACTGAAGCTTTCTTT
CDR3aa: CASSQDIRGMRTEAFF

j_gene: TRBJ2-7
v_gene: TRBV7-2
abundance: few
d_gene: NA
CDR3nt: TGTGCCAGCAGCTTGATGGTCACAAGCTCCTACGAGCAGTACTTC
CDR3aa: CASSLMVTSSYEQYF

j_gene: TRBJ1-3
v_gene: TRBV4-1
abundance: NA
d_gene: TRBD1
CDR3nt: TGCGCCAGCAGTTACGACAGGGGCAACGGAAACACCATATATTTT
CDR3aa: CASSYDRGNGNTIYF

j_gene: TRBJ1-1
v_gene: TRBV5-1
abundance: NA
d_gene: NA
CDR3nt: TGCGCCAGCAGCTTGGGGTCGGGTACGGACACTGAAGCTTTCTTT
CDR3aa: CASSLGSGTDTEAFF

j_gene: TRBJ1-3
v_gene: TRBV5-8
abundance: few
d_gene: TRBD1
CDR3nt: TGTGCCAGGGGGGGACAGACCCTCGGAAACACCATATATTTT
CDR3aa: CARGGQTLGNTIYF

j_gene: TRBJ2-1
v_gene: TRBV2
abundance: NA
d_gene: NA
CDR3nt: TGTGCCAGCACCACAGGACTATTTCGTGAGCAGTTCTTC
CDR3aa: CASTTGLFREQFF

j_gene: TRBJ1-1
v_gene: TRBV2
abundance: NA
d_gene: TRBD1
CDR3nt: TGTGCCAGCAAGACAGGGGGAGCGGCTTTCTTT
CDR3aa: CASKTGGAAFF

j_gene: TRBJ1-5
v_gene: TRBV18
abundance: NA
d_gene: NA
CDR3nt: TGTGCCAGCTCACCAGGAAGAGAATATAGCAATCAGCCCCAGCATTTT
CDR3aa: CASSPGREYSNQPQHF

j_gene: TRBJ2-6
v_gene: TRBV4-1
abundance: NA
d_gene: NA
CDR3nt: TGCGCCAGCAGCCCCCCGGCAGGGGCCAACGTCCTGACTTTC
CDR3aa: CASSPPAGANVLTF

j_gene: TRBJ1-5
v_gene: TRBV6-5
abundance: NA
d_gene: NA
CDR3nt: TGTGCCAGCACCTACAGGGAGGTGGGCAATCAGCCCCAGCATTTT
CDR3aa: CASTYREVGNQPQHF

j_gene: TRBJ1-3
v_gene: TRBV5-4
abundance: NA
d_gene: NA
CDR3nt: TGTGCCAGCAGCTCGGGGACCTGGAGCTCTGGAAACACCATATATTTT
CDR3aa: CASSSGTWSSGNTIYF

j_gene: TRBJ1-1
v_gene: TRBV6-6
abundance: NA
d_gene: TRBD1
CDR3nt: TGTGCCAGCAGTTTTTCAAGACAGGGCGGTGAAGCTTTCTTT
CDR3aa: CASSFSRQGGEAFF

j_gene: TRBJ1-3
v_gene: TRBV18
abundance: once
d_gene: TRBD1
CDR3nt: TGTGCCAGCTCACCACAAGGACAGGGAACGGGAAACACCATATATTTT
CDR3aa: CASSPQGQGTGNTIYF

j_gene: TRBJ1-2
v_gene: TRBV7-9
abundance: NA
d_gene: NA
CDR3nt: TGTGCCAGCAGCCGTGGGGACCGTATCGCCGGAGATGGCTACACCTTC
CDR3aa: CASSRGDRIAGDGYTF

j_gene: TRBJ1-6
v_gene: TRBV28
abundance: NA
d_gene: NA
CDR3nt: TGTGCCAGCAGTCGCTGGGGTCCCCTCCACTTT
CDR3aa: CASSRWGPLHF

j_gene: TRBJ1-2
v_gene: TRBV6-5
abundance: NA
d_gene: NA
CDR3nt: TGTGCCAGCAGTTACCGGGACCTCTATGGCTACACCTTC
CDR3aa: CASSYRDLYGYTF

j_gene: TRBJ2-1
v_gene: TRBV5-1
abundance: once
d_gene: TRBD2
CDR3nt: TGCGCCAGCAGCCGGGGACTACTCCTCCCCTACAATGAGCAGTTCTTC
CDR3aa: CASSRGLLLPYNEQFF

j_gene: TRBJ2-3
v_gene: TRBV5-1
abundance: NA
d_gene: TRBD2
CDR3nt: TGCGCCAGCAGCTTGTTGCGGGAGAGCACAGATACGCAGTATTTT
CDR3aa: CASSLLRESTDTQYF

j_gene: TRBJ2-5
v_gene: TRBV30
abundance: NA
d_gene: NA
CDR3nt: TGTGCCTGGAGTGTACTGCAGGGGCGGGGGGAGACCCAGTACTTC
CDR3aa: CAWSVLQGRGETQYF

j_gene: TRBJ2-7
v_gene: TRBV30
abundance: NA
d_gene: TRBD1
CDR3nt: TGTGCCTTCATTCCGGGACAGCACTACGAGCAGTACTTC
CDR3aa: CAFIPGQHYEQYF

j_gene: TRBJ1-2
v_gene: TRBV19
abundance: NA
d_gene: NA
CDR3nt: TGTGCCAGTAGTATTGAGGCTAACTATGGCTACACCTTC
CDR3aa: CASSIEANYGYTF

j_gene: TRBJ2-7
v_gene: TRBV5-1
abundance: NA
d_gene: NA
CDR3nt: TGCGCCAGCAGCTTGGCCTACGGGGGCCTGAATTACTACGAGCAGTACTTC
CDR3aa: CASSLAYGGLNYYEQYF

j_gene: TRBJ2-3
v_gene: TRBV7-9
abundance: NA
d_gene: TRBD2
CDR3nt: TGTGCCAGCAGCTTGTCCCCTAGCGGGGCTACAGATACGCAGTATTTT
CDR3aa: CASSLSPSGATDTQYF

j_gene: TRBJ2-7
v_gene: TRBV5-1
abundance: NA
d_gene: NA
CDR3nt: TGCGCCAGCAGCCTGCCCCCTCTTCGCAGGGGTATGAGCGAGCAGTACTTC
CDR3aa: CASSLPPLRRGMSEQYF

j_gene: TRBJ2-7
v_gene: TRBV5-1
abundance: NA
d_gene: TRBD2
CDR3nt: TGCGCCAGCAGCTCGGGTAGCGGGTTCTCCTACGAGCAGTACTTC
CDR3aa: CASSSGSGFSYEQYF

j_gene: TRBJ2-7
v_gene: TRBV15
abundance: few
d_gene: NA
CDR3nt: TGTGCCACCAGCAGAGAAGCAGGCTCCTACGAGCAGTACTTC
CDR3aa: CATSREAGSYEQYF

j_gene: TRBJ2-2
v_gene: TRBV27
abundance: NA
d_gene: NA
CDR3nt: TGTGCCAGCAGGGCGGGGGCAGGGCGGCGCACCGGGGAGCTGTTTTTT
CDR3aa: CASRAGAGRRTGELFF

j_gene: TRBJ2-7
v_gene: TRBV7-9
abundance: NA
d_gene: NA
CDR3nt: TGTGCCAGCAGCTTAGTAATGAGGACCGGTGGAGGCTACGAGCAGTACTTC
CDR3aa: CASSLVMRTGGGYEQYF

j_gene: TRBJ1-4
v_gene: TRBV4-1
abundance: few
d_gene: TRBD1
CDR3nt: TGCGCCAGCAGCCAACTGTCAGGGGGAGAGTATGAAAAACTGTTTTTT
CDR3aa: CASSQLSGGEYEKLFF

j_gene: TRBJ2-1
v_gene: TRBV18
abundance: NA
d_gene: NA
CDR3nt: TGTGCCAGCTCACCCGGGGCTCAGAATGAGCAGTTCTTC
CDR3aa: CASSPGAQNEQFF

j_gene: TRBJ2-7
v_gene: TRBV5-1
abundance: few
d_gene: TRBD1
CDR3nt: TGCGCCAGCAGCTTGGATGGGACAGGGGGCTTCGACGAGCAGTACTTC
CDR3aa: CASSLDGTGGFDEQYF

j_gene: TRBJ2-5
v_gene: TRBV2
abundance: NA
d_gene: NA
CDR3nt: TGTGCCAGCAGTGCCCGGGACGGGGAGACCCAGTACTTC
CDR3aa: CASSARDGETQYF

j_gene: TRBJ2-3
v_gene: TRBV27
abundance: NA
d_gene: NA
CDR3nt: TGTGCCAGCAGTTTATCCGGAGGGACAGATACGCAGTATTTT
CDR3aa: CASSLSGGTDTQYF

j_gene: TRBJ1-3
v_gene: TRBV2
abundance: NA
d_gene: NA
CDR3nt: TGTGCCAGCAGTTTTCTTACAGGGAGGACTGGAAACACCATATATTTT
CDR3aa: CASSFLTGRTGNTIYF

j_gene: TRBJ2-1
v_gene: TRBV10-3
abundance: few
d_gene: TRBD1
CDR3nt: TGTGCCATCAGACAGGGGACCGGTCCTAGCTCCTACAATGAGCAGTTCTTC
CDR3aa: CAIRQGTGPSSYNEQFF

j_gene: TRBJ2-2
v_gene: TRBV14
abundance: NA
d_gene: TRBD2
CDR3nt: TGTGCCAGCAGCCACGGCCTAGCGGGACCCGGGGAGCTGTTTTTT
CDR3aa: CASSHGLAGPGELFF

j_gene: TRBJ1-1
v_gene: TRBV6-1
abundance: once
d_gene: NA
CDR3nt: TGTGCCAGCAGTTCTCCCCATGCACCGAACACTGAAGCTTTCTTT
CDR3aa: CASSSPHAPNTEAFF

j_gene: TRBJ1-1
v_gene: TRBV5-1
abundance: NA
d_gene: TRBD1
CDR3nt: TGCGCCAGCAGCTTGGCCGGGACAGGAAACACTGAAGCTTTCTTT
CDR3aa: CASSLAGTGNTEAFF

j_gene: TRBJ1-3
v_gene: TRBV11-1
abundance: NA
d_gene: NA
CDR3nt: TGTGCCAGCAGCTTAAATTTGCGGGCGATCGGAAACACCATATATTTT
CDR3aa: CASSLNLRAIGNTIYF

j_gene: TRBJ1-1
v_gene: TRBV7-8
abundance: NA
d_gene: TRBD1
CDR3nt: TGTGCCAGCAGCTTAACAGGGGCGACCGTGGGCACTGAAGCTTTCTTT
CDR3aa: CASSLTGATVGTEAFF

j_gene: TRBJ1-5
v_gene: TRBV2
abundance: NA
d_gene: NA
CDR3nt: TGTGCCAGCAGCCTTAGCCAGGGGTTCAATCAGCCCCAGCATTTT
CDR3aa: CASSLSQGFNQPQHF

j_gene: TRBJ2-7
v_gene: TRBV2
abundance: NA
d_gene: TRBD2
CDR3nt: TGTGCCAGCAGAAGTAGCGGGAGCTCCTACGAGCAGTACTTC
CDR3aa: CASRSSGSSYEQYF